In its sample, the clone carrying this T cell receptor beta chain was seen many times. The target antigen is unknown. In germline, CDR1 is LGHDT, CDR2 YNNKEL (reference sequence). The CDR3 sequence is 14 residues long. Trimming cost V 0 bases and J 2 bases, with 6 bases left between them. Using unique molecular identifiers, the investigators prepared the TCRbeta library. TCRdb ran MiXCR on the PCR reads and lists one entry per CDR3 protein. The data show a few hundred thousand distinct CDR3 sequences, about a sixth seen once. The data belong to a study of T-cell reconstitution after alpha-beta-depleted transplantation in children. Whole-study results and caveats: Newly generated T cells supplied most T-cell counts and diversity one year post-transplant. The high TCRbeta diversity at day 60 in some patients came from surviving recipient T cells and thymic progenitors. Expanded graft clones, several hundred of them, were reportedly the source of alpha-beta T cells about two months after transplant.

The sample in question was PBMCs, mostly from graft donor cells, obtained 360 days after TCRalphabeta/CD19-depleted stem cell transplant. The sequence was collected from a boy in the first two years of life who had a stem cell transplant for Wiskott-Aldrich syndrome, so the T cells may come from the graft donor. The J gene is TRBJ2-3, the V gene TRBV3-1; the D is unclear. The CDR3 DNA reads as TGTGCCAGCAGCCAAGATAGCACCACAGATACGCAGTATTTT. Translating gives CASSQDSTTDTQYF.